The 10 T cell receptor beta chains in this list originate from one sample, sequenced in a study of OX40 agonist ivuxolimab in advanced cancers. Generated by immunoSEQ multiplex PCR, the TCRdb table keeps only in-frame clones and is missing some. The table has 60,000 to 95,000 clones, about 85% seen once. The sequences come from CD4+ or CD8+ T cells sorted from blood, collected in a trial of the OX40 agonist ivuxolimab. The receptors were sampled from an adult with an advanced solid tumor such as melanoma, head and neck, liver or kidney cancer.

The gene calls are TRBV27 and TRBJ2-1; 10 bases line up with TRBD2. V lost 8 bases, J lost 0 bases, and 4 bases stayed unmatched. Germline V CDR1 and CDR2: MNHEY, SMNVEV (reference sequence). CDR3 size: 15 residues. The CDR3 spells CASCSGRFSYNEQFF. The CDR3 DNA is TGTGCCAGCTGTAGCGGGAGGTTCTCCTACAATGAGCAGTTCTTC.

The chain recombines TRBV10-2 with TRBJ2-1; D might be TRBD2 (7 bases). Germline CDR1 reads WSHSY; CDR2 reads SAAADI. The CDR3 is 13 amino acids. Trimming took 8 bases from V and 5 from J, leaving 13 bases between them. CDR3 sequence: CASQRGGHNEQFF. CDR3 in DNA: TGCGCCAGCCAGAGGGGGGGGCACAATGAGCAGTTCTTC.

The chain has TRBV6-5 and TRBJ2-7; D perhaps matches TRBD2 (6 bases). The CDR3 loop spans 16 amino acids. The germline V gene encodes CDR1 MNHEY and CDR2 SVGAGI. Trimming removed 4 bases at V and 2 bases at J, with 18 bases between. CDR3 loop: CASSFGTGAFTYEQYF. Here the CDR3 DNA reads TGTGCCAGCAGTTTCGGGACGGGAGCGTTCACCTACGAGCAGTACTTC.

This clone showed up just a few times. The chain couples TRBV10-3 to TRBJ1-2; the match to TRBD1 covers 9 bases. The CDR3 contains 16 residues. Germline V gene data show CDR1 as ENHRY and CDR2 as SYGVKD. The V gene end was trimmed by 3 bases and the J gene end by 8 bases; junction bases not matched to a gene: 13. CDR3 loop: CAISDRGGTGMTGYTF. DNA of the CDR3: TGTGCCATCAGTGACCGGGGTGGGACAGGGATGACAGGCTACACCTTC.

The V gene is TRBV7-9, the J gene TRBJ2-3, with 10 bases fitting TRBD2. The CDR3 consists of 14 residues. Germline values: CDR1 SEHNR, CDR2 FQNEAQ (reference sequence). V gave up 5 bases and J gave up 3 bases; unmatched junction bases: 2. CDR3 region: CASSPLAGTDTQYF. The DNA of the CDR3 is TGTGCCAGCAGCCCACTAGCGGGAACAGATACGCAGTATTTT.

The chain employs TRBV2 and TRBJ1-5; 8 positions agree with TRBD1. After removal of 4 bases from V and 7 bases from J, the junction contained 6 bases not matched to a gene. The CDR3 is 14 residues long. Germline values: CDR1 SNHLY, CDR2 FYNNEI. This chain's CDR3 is CASSGTGRDQPQHF. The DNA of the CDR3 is TGTGCCAGCAGTGGGACAGGGAGGGACCAGCCCCAGCATTTT.

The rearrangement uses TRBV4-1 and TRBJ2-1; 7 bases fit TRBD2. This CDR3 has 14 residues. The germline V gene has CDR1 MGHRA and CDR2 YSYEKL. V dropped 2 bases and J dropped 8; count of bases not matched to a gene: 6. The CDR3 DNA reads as TGCGCCAGCAGCCAAACGGTTCGGGGGGATGAGCAGTTCTTC. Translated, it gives CASSQTVRGDEQFF.

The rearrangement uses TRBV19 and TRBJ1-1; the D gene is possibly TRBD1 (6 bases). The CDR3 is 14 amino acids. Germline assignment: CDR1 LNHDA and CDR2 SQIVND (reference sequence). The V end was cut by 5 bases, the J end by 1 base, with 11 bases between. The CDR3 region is CASSPRTENTEAFF. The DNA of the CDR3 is TGTGCCAGTAGTCCCCGGACAGAGAACACTGAAGCTTTCTTT.

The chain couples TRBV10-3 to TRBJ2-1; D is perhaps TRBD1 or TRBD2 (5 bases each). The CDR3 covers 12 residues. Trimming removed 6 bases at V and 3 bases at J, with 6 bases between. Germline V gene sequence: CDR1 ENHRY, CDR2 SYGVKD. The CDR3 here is CAIRGDYNEQFF. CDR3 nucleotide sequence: TGTGCCATCAGGGGGGACTACAATGAGCAGTTCTTC.

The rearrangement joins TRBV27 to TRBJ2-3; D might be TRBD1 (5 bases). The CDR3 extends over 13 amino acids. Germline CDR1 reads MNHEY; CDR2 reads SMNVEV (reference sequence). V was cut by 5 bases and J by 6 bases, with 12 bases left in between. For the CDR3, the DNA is TGTGCCAGCAGTAAAGACAGAAGGGATACGCAGTATTTT. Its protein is CASSKDRRDTQYF.